These 20 T cell receptor beta chains were sequenced from one sample in a study of post-analysis software for immune sequencing data. Study-level findings and limits: Controls showed lower frequencies than patients for five TRBV segments, and TRBV5-6, TRBV5-1 and TRBV20-1 were among these.

For these TCRs, the target antigens are not known. Sequencing libraries made from TCR beta cDNA carried unique molecular identifiers. A single record per CDR3 protein comes from TCRdb applying MiXCR to the PCR reads. The sample comprises fewer than 850,000 distinct CDR3 sequences, 40% to 55% of which are singletons, and 4.9% rests with the top ten. The sample taken for sequencing was blood. Every receptor here comes from a girl aged 5-17 years with multiple sclerosis.

The chain has TRBV10-3 and TRBJ2-4; D is perhaps TRBD1 (6 bases). Matching the DNA end better, TRBJ2-7 makes the J call doubtful. The CDR3 contains 14 residues. CDR1 and CDR2 (germline): ENHRY, SYGVKD. The CDR3 protein is CAISETRTVYEQYF. The CDR3 nucleotides read TGTGCCATCAGTGAGACTAGGACAGTATACGAGCAGTACTTC.

The chain carries TRBV5-1 and TRBJ2-4; D not certain. The end of the DNA fits TRBJ2-7 better, so the J call may be wrong. The germline gives CDR1 SGHRS, CDR2 YFSETQ. CDR3 size: 12 residues. In DNA, the CDR3 is TGCGCCAGCAGCTTAGACGCCCACGAGCAGTACTTC. It is translated as CASSLDAHEQYF.

The chain recombines TRBV4-1 with TRBJ2-3; maybe TRBD2 (6 bases). Trimming left V 4 bases short and J 8 bases short, with 19 bases between. The CDR3 spans 15 residues. CDR1 is MGHRA and CDR2 is YSYEKL in the germline V gene. The CDR3 is CASSPEAGLLATQYF. CDR3 DNA sequence: TGCGCCAGCAGCCCCGAGGCGGGGCTCCTAGCTACGCAGTATTTT.

The chain couples TRBV9 to TRBJ2-3, with TRBD2 matching 10 bases. The CDR3 totals 15 residues. V gave up 0 bases and J gave up 5 bases; unmatched junction bases: 3. Germline CDR1 is SGDLS and CDR2 is YYNGEE. In DNA, the CDR3 is TGTGCCAGCAGCGTAGCTAGCGGGAGACAAGATACGCAGTATTTT. Translating gives CASSVASGRQDTQYF. Based on the CDR3 plus reference TRBV9 and TRBJ2-3, the full variable domain is DSGVTQTPKHLITATGQRVTLRCSPRSGDLSVYWYQQSLDQGLQFLIQYYNGEERAKGNILERFSAQQFPDLHSELNLSSLELGDSALYFCASSVASGRQDTQYFGPGTRLTVL.

This clonotype occurred a few times. The CDR3 DNA reads TGTGCCAGCAGCTCCCCCAGGGGGCGTCACAAGACCCAGTACTTC. Its translation: CASSSPRGRHKTQYF. The gene calls are TRBV11-2 and TRBJ2-7; 8 bases fit TRBD1. The J call may be incorrect, as the DNA end agrees better with TRBJ2-5. The V gene's germline CDR1 is SGHAT and CDR2 FQNNGV. The CDR3 totals 15 residues.

There are a few counts of this clonotype. The V call is TRBV29-1, the J call TRBJ2-3; D might be TRBD1 (5 bases). The CDR3 has 15 residues. V was shortened by 7 bases and J by 1 base, with 18 bases between the two germline ends. Germline V gene data show CDR1 as SQVTM and CDR2 as ANQGSEA. The CDR3 DNA reads as TGCAGCGCCCGCACGCAGGGTGAACGCACAGATACGCAGTATTTT. It is translated as CSARTQGERTDTQYF.

The CDR3, as DNA: TGTGCCAGCAGCCACCTGAAGACGGGAAGCTCCTACAATGAGCAGTTCTTC. Its protein product is CASSHLKTGSSYNEQFF. V usage is TRBV6-1 and J usage is TRBJ2-1; tentatively, D is TRBD2 (5 bases). There are 17 residues in the CDR3. The V gene lost 6 bases and the J gene lost 0 bases, with 18 bases spanning the gap. Per the germline V gene, CDR1 is MNHNS and CDR2 is SASEGT.

The V gene is TRBV20-1, the J gene TRBJ2-7; 8 positions agree with TRBD2. Unmatched junction bases numbered 9, after V lost 6 bases and J lost 5 bases. The germline V gene encodes CDR1 DFQATT and CDR2 SNEGSKA (reference sequence). This CDR3 has 13 residues. CDR3 in DNA: TGCAGTGCGTGGACTAGCCTCTTCAACGAGCAGTACTTC. Protein: CSAWTSLFNEQYF.

The chain carries TRBV3-1 and TRBJ2-1; tentative D call: TRBD1 (5 bases). The germline V gene encodes CDR1 LGHDT and CDR2 YNNKEL (reference sequence). This CDR3 has 14 residues. V was trimmed by 2 bases and J by 12 bases, leaving 17 bases between them. This chain's CDR3 is CASSQSQGAWGQFF. As DNA, the CDR3 is TGTGCCAGCAGCCAAAGTCAGGGCGCATGGGGGCAGTTCTTC.

This chain joins TRBV7-9 and TRBJ1-4, with D unresolved. The length of the CDR3 is 15 residues. Germline lookup yields CDR1 SEHNR and CDR2 FQNEAQ (reference sequence). Trimming removed 4 bases from V and 8 bases from J, with 17 bases in between. This CDR3 is CASSYPLEGDEKLFF. The CDR3 DNA is TGTGCCAGCAGCTACCCACTCGAAGGTGACGAAAAACTGTTTTTT.

The V and J genes are TRBV7-8 and TRBJ2-2, with 8 bases fitting TRBD2. This CDR3 is 15 amino acids long. After removal of 3 bases from V and 3 bases from J, the junction contained 3 bases not matched to a gene. Germline lookup yields CDR1 SGHVS and CDR2 FQNEAQ. CDR3 loop: CASSFETSDTGELFF. CDR3 nucleotides: TGTGCCAGCAGCTTTGAGACTAGCGACACCGGGGAGCTGTTTTTT.

The chain links TRBV20-1 to TRBJ2-3; 7 bases map to TRBD2. Germline V gene lookup returns CDR1 DFQATT and CDR2 SNEGSKA (reference sequence). CDR3 size: 14 residues. V shed 4 bases, J shed 2 bases, and the junction held 6 bases outside the gene matches. CDR3 protein: CSAIWDYHTDTQYF. As DNA, the CDR3 is TGCAGTGCTATCTGGGACTATCACACAGATACGCAGTATTTT.

This sequence joins TRBV6-5 and TRBJ2-7; D is unclear. V lost 5 bases, J lost 1 base, and 9 bases lay in between. Germline V gene sequence: CDR1 MNHEY, CDR2 SVGAGI. The CDR3 is made up of 13 amino acids. CDR3 nucleotides: TGTGCCAGCAGTGTCCAGGTTTCCTACGAGCAGTACTTC. This encodes CASSVQVSYEQYF.

The rearrangement uses TRBV7-8 and TRBJ2-5; 7 nucleotides agree with TRBD2. The length of the CDR3 is 14 residues. The ends lost 3 bases at V and 5 bases at J; junction bases unmatched: 6. Germline V lookup: CDR1 SGHVS, CDR2 FQNEAQ. The CDR3 DNA is TGTGCCAGCAGCTTGCGGGGGTACTCCGAGACCCAGTACTTC. Encoded protein: CASSLRGYSETQYF.

This clonotype was found a few times. J is TRBJ2-3 and V is TRBV20-1, with D possibly being TRBD1 or TRBD2 (5 bases each). The CDR3 has 14 amino acids. Germline assignment: CDR1 DFQATT and CDR2 SNEGSKA (reference sequence). The V gene lost 6 bases and the J gene lost 4 bases, with 17 bases spanning the gap. The CDR3 reads CSASGTPLADTQYF. The CDR3 DNA reads as TGCAGTGCATCCGGGACCCCCCTCGCAGATACGCAGTATTTT.

The chain is built from TRBV9 and TRBJ2-4; TRBD2 agrees at 7 bases. CDR1 SGDLS and CDR2 YYNGEE come from the germline V gene. The CDR3 extends over 17 amino acids. V gave up 4 bases and J gave up 0 bases; unmatched junction bases: 10. The CDR3 loop is CASSPRGDELAKNIQYF. CDR3 in DNA: TGTGCCAGCAGCCCCCGGGGGGACGAACTAGCCAAAAACATTCAGTACTTC. Combining the CDR3 with reference TRBV9 and TRBJ2-4 gives the whole variable domain DSGVTQTPKHLITATGQRVTLRCSPRSGDLSVYWYQQSLDQGLQFLIQYYNGEERAKGNILERFSAQQFPDLHSELNLSSLELGDSALYFCASSPRGDELAKNIQYFGAGTRLSVL.

This chain links TRBV5-5 with TRBJ1-1; D is unresolved. CDR3 size: 12 residues. Germline V gene sequence: CDR1 SGHKS, CDR2 YYEKEE (reference sequence). Trimming took off 4 bases at V and 8 bases at J, with 12 bases between the two ends. The CDR3 nucleotides read TGTGCCAGCAGCCGGCCCACGGGGGAAGCTTTCTTT. Protein product: CASSRPTGEAFF.

This chain links TRBV7-9 with TRBJ2-1; TRBD2 aligns across 7 bases. This CDR3 is built from 13 residues. The V gene end was trimmed by 2 bases and the J gene end by 9 bases; junction bases not matched to a gene: 4. CDR1 SEHNR and CDR2 FQNEAQ come from the germline V gene (reference sequence). CDR3 in amino acids: CASSLWASGEQFF. The DNA for the CDR3 is TGTGCCAGCAGCTTATGGGCTAGCGGTGAGCAGTTCTTC.

A word on this clonotype: Germline and junction disagree at one end, which may indicate a read error. The rearrangement links TRBV11-1 to TRBJ2-5, with D unclear. The assigned J gene may be wrong: the sequence end matches TRBJ2-7 better. Germline V gene lookup returns CDR1 SGHAT and CDR2 FQDESV (reference sequence). The CDR3 is made up of 16 amino acids. CDR3 coding DNA: TGTGCCGGCAGCTTATTCGGCCGCCACGCACTCACCGAGCAGTACTTC. Amino acids: CAGSLFGRHALTEQYF.

This chain joins TRBV20-1 and TRBJ2-1; possibly TRBD2 for D (6 bases). The V and J ends lost 3 bases and 2 bases respectively, with 14 bases between them. CDR1 is DFQATT, CDR2 SNEGSKA, per germline (reference sequence). The CDR3 length is 15 residues. The CDR3 DNA follows: TGCAGTGCTAGTTTTTCCGGGAGCGCCTACAATGAGCAGTTCTTC. As protein: CSASFSGSAYNEQFF.